These 29 T cell receptor beta chains were sequenced from one sample in a study of beta chain features in type 1 diabetes. Study-wide results and limits: Shortening that was moderate but significant affected the TCRB CDR3s of Type 1 diabetes patients in all four CD4+ subsets.

Expressed TCRB transcripts got sequenced, as all isolated RNA was reverse transcribed. Some clones are missing from TCRdb's copy, which holds only in-frame ones; the method was immunoSEQ multiplex PCR. The table lists about 280,000 clones, about 15% of them singletons, with roughly 0.015% in the top ten. No antigen is known for these receptors. The sequencing sample was made of naive CD4+ T cells from blood. These receptors came from a man younger than 35 with type 1 diabetes.

This chain connects TRBV5-4 to TRBJ2-3, with D maybe TRBD2 (5 bases). The CDR3 has 15 amino acids. Germline V gene data show CDR1 as SGHNT and CDR2 as YYREEE (reference sequence). V was shortened by 0 bases and J by 5 bases, with 13 bases between the two germline ends. The CDR3 protein is CASSLGVERKDTQYF. DNA for the CDR3: TGTGCCAGCAGCTTGGGGGTGGAGCGGAAAGATACGCAGTATTTT. Full variable domain (missing parts from reference TRBV5-4 and TRBJ2-3): ETGVTQSPTHLIKTRGQQVTLRCSSQSGHNTVSWYQQALGQGPQFIFQYYREEENGRGNFPPRFSGLQFPNYSSELNVNALELDDSALYLCASSLGVERKDTQYFGPGTRLTVL.

This clone appeared a few times. This CDR3 reads CAWSKFRGNTEAFF. CDR3 DNA sequence: TGTGCCTGGAGTAAATTCAGGGGAAACACTGAAGCTTTCTTT. This chain joins TRBV30 and TRBJ1-1; a weak D match, TRBD1 (6 bases). This CDR3 spans 14 amino acids. Trimming stripped 2 bases from V and 2 bases from J, with 12 bases between. CDR1 is GTSNPN and CDR2 is SVGIG in the germline V gene (reference sequence). Full variable domain (missing parts from reference TRBV30 and TRBJ1-1): SQTIHQWPATLVQPVGSPLSLECTVEGTSNPNLYWYRQAAGRGLQLLFYSVGIGQISSEVPQNLSASRPQDRQFILSSKKLLLSDSGFYLCAWSKFRGNTEAFFGQGTRLTVV.

There are a few counts of this clone. In DNA form, the CDR3 reads TGTGCCAGCAGCAGCTACAGGGACCCCGAGCAGTACTTC. It specifies CASSSYRDPEQYF. The chain combines TRBV7-9 with TRBJ2-7; D is possibly TRBD1 (6 bases). Germline assignment: CDR1 SEHNR and CDR2 FQNEAQ (reference sequence). V was trimmed by 5 bases and J by 6 bases, leaving 14 bases between them. There are 13 residues in the CDR3.

This clone was counted only a few times. J is TRBJ2-7 and V is TRBV5-1, with 9 positions matching TRBD2. The CDR3 sequence is 15 residues long. Germline-derived CDR1 and CDR2 are SGHRS and YFSETQ. Losses at the gene ends were 1 base for V and 3 bases for J; bases not matched to a gene: 5. CDR3 protein: CASSLLAGHYYEQYF. The CDR3 nucleotides read TGCGCCAGCAGCTTGCTAGCGGGACACTACTACGAGCAGTACTTC.

The V call is TRBV5-1, the J call TRBJ2-5; 10 bases fit TRBD2. J lost 4 bases, V lost 4 bases, and 10 bases had no gene match. Germline loops: CDR1 SGHRS, CDR2 YFSETQ. The CDR3 contains 16 residues. Here the CDR3 DNA reads TGCGCCAGCAGCCCCCAGGGGCTAGCGGGGGTAGAGACCCAGTACTTC. It is translated as CASSPQGLAGVETQYF.

This clone was found a few times. The genes are TRBV18 and TRBJ2-6, with TRBD1 matching over 7 bases. This CDR3 comprises 15 residues. J lost 8 bases, V lost 6 bases, and 10 bases had no gene match. Looked up from germline, CDR1 is KGHSH and CDR2 is LQKENI. CDR3 sequence reads: CASSSGRQGTNVLTF. CDR3 DNA: TGTGCCAGCTCGTCAGGTAGACAGGGTACCAACGTCCTGACTTTC.

The V gene is TRBV11-2, the J gene TRBJ2-1, with a tentative D call TRBD2 (6 bases). The ends were cut back, 6 bases at V and 4 bases at J, with 19 bases in the middle. Germline V gene data show CDR1 as SGHAT and CDR2 as FQNNGV. This CDR3 contains 16 residues. The CDR3 spells CASRTRGEEWYNEQFF. DNA for the CDR3: TGTGCCAGCAGGACCCGCGGGGAGGAATGGTACAATGAGCAGTTCTTC.

This chain connects TRBV5-6 to TRBJ1-5; no firm D call. V was pared by 0 bases and J by 4 bases, with 11 bases between. The CDR3 has 15 residues. Germline CDR1 reads SGHDT; CDR2 reads YYEEEE. In nucleotides, the CDR3 is TGTGCCAGCAGCTTGGGGTTCTCGGGTAATCAGCCCCAGCATTTT. Translation gives CASSLGFSGNQPQHF. Drawing the rest from reference TRBV5-6 and TRBJ1-5, the complete variable domain is DAGVTQSPTHLIKTRGQQVTLRCSPKSGHDTVSWYQQALGQGPQFIFQYYEEEERQRGNFPDRFSGHQFPNYSSELNVNALLLGDSALYLCASSLGFSGNQPQHFGDGTRLSIL.

In this sample, this clone turned up a few times. Other DNA variants within this sample encode the same CDR3. The chain carries TRBV28 and TRBJ1-5; perhaps TRBD1 as D (6 bases). This CDR3 is built from 13 residues. Germline V gene data show CDR1 as MDHEN and CDR2 as SYDVKM. V was trimmed by 5 bases and J by 4 bases, leaving 9 bases between them. The CDR3 coding sequence is TGTGCCAGCAGTCTCACAGGGAATCAGCCCCAGCATTTT. This gives the protein CASSLTGNQPQHF. The full variable domain, in which reference TRBV28 and TRBJ1-5 provide the parts outside the CDR3, is DVKVTQSSRYLVKRTGEKVFLECVQDMDHENMFWYRQDPGLGLRLIYFSYDVKMKEKGDIPEGYSVSREKKERFSLILESASTNQTSMYLCASSLTGNQPQHFGDGTRLSIL.

The rearrangement joins TRBV20-1 to TRBJ2-5; 7 bases agree with TRBD2. The CDR3 is made up of 11 amino acids. Germline trimming cut 6 bases from V and 9 bases from J; bases unmatched to any gene: 7. Germline assignment: CDR1 DFQATT and CDR2 SNEGSKA (reference sequence). Written as DNA, the CDR3 is TGCAGTGCCGGACTAGAAAGGGCCCAGTACTTC. Its protein product is CSAGLERAQYF.

The chain carries TRBV15 and TRBJ2-1; 9 bases are a match to TRBD2. CDR1 is LNHNV and CDR2 is YYDKDF in the germline V gene (reference sequence). The CDR3 extends over 16 amino acids. Germline trimming cut 0 bases from V and 4 bases from J; bases unmatched to any gene: 4. In DNA, the CDR3 is TGTGCCACCAGCAGAGATCAGGCGGGAGGGTACAATGAGCAGTTCTTC. It is translated as CATSRDQAGGYNEQFF.

The V gene is TRBV5-1, the J gene TRBJ1-1; 9 bases fit TRBD1. This CDR3 is 15 amino acids long. Germline CDR1 SGHRS, CDR2 YFSETQ. The J segment lost 5 bases and the V segment lost 5 bases, leaving 10 bases of the junction unmatched. The CDR3 coding sequence is TGCGCCAGCAGGCTAACAGGGGGCAGGAGAACTGAAGCTTTCTTT. As protein: CASRLTGGRRTEAFF.

V is TRBV7-2 and J is TRBJ1-2; tentative D call: TRBD1 (6 bases). The CDR3 is 13 residues long. V was clipped by 5 bases and J by 4 bases, with 11 bases between them. CDR1 is SGHTA and CDR2 is FQGNSA in the germline V gene. CDR3 DNA: TGTGCCAGCAGCCGACAGGAACCCTATGGCTACACCTTC. It is translated as CASSRQEPYGYTF. Full variable domain (missing parts from reference TRBV7-2 and TRBJ1-2): GAGVSQSPSNKVTEKGKDVELRCDPISGHTALYWYRQSLGQGLEFLIYFQGNSAPDKSGLPSDRFSAERTGGSVSTLTIQRTQQEDSAVYLCASSRQEPYGYTFGSGTRLTVV.

The chain uses TRBV5-6 and TRBJ1-5; the D gene is possibly TRBD1 (5 bases). Germline CDR1 SGHDT, CDR2 YYEEEE. V shed 2 bases and J shed 7 bases, with 10 bases lying between them. This CDR3 region has 13 residues. The CDR3 nucleotides read TGTGCCAGCAGCTTCAGGGTTGGACAGCCCCAGCATTTT. Its protein product is CASSFRVGQPQHF.

The chain links TRBV4-1 to TRBJ1-1, with D perhaps matching TRBD1 (6 bases). Trimming took 6 bases from V and 6 from J, leaving 17 bases between them. Per the germline V gene, CDR1 is MGHRA and CDR2 is YSYEKL. The CDR3 sequence is 14 residues long. CDR3 protein: CASSYNPQGAEAFF. CDR3 bases: TGCGCCAGCAGTTATAACCCACAGGGCGCTGAAGCTTTCTTT.

The chain carries TRBV5-4 and TRBJ2-5, with 13 bases fitting TRBD2. The CDR3 loop spans 17 amino acids. V was pared by 0 bases and J by 0 bases, with 2 bases of the junction left unmatched. Germline values: CDR1 SGHNT, CDR2 YYREEE (reference sequence). Here the CDR3 DNA reads TGTGCCAGCAGCTTGGGTGGGACTAGCGGGGACCAAGAGACCCAGTACTTC. It translates to CASSLGGTSGDQETQYF.

This clone has only a few counts. The chain couples TRBV28 to TRBJ2-7; D not certain. The CDR3 runs to 12 residues. Deletions cut 4 bases from V and 5 bases from J, with 9 bases between. The germline V gene has CDR1 MDHEN and CDR2 SYDVKM. Here the CDR3 reads CASSSTQDEQYF. The CDR3 nucleotides read TGTGCCAGCAGTTCCACCCAGGACGAGCAGTACTTC.

The chain recombines TRBV2 with TRBJ2-7, with D perhaps matching TRBD1 (6 bases). Trimming took off 6 bases at V and 5 bases at J, with 17 bases between the two ends. This CDR3 is built from 14 residues. Germline CDR1 and CDR2: SNHLY and FYNNEI. The CDR3 sequence is CASRKTGWGDEQYF. The CDR3 DNA reads as TGTGCCAGCAGGAAAACAGGGTGGGGAGACGAGCAGTACTTC. Complete variable domain (other parts from reference TRBV2 and TRBJ2-7): EPEVTQTPSHQVTQMGQEVILRCVPISNHLYFYWYRQILGQKVEFLVSFYNNEISEKSEIFDDQFSVERPDGSNFTLKIRSTKLEDSAMYFCASRKTGWGDEQYFGPGTRLTVT.

The rearrangement joins TRBV21-1 to TRBJ2-7; TRBD2 is the table's D call, not checked against the DNA. TRBV21-1 is given as a pseudogene. The CDR3 totals 13 residues. The CDR3 sequence: CASSPRGGAPWDF. The CDR3 DNA reads TGTGCCAGCAGCCCGAGGGGCGGGGCCCCATGGGACTTC.

The rearrangement uses TRBV28 and TRBJ1-1, with TRBD1 as a possible D gene (5 bases). Germline lookup yields CDR1 MDHEN and CDR2 SYDVKM. CDR3 length equals 17 residues. The ends were cut back, 2 bases at V and 11 bases at J, with 27 bases in the middle. CDR3 bases: TGTGCCAGCAGTTTAGGCGGGGGAGGCGGGGAGGTGTTATTTGCTTTCTTT. Protein product: CASSLGGGGGEVLFAFF.

The V gene is TRBV5-1, the J gene TRBJ1-4; maybe TRBD1 (6 bases). Trimming left V 4 bases short and J 8 bases short, with 18 bases between. Germline loops: CDR1 SGHRS, CDR2 YFSETQ. CDR3 size: 15 residues. This chain's CDR3 is CASSAPGGGHEKLFF. The CDR3 coding sequence is TGCGCCAGCAGCGCTCCGGGAGGGGGTCACGAAAAACTGTTTTTT.

The rearrangement joins TRBV18 to TRBJ1-2, with D uncertain. CDR1 KGHSH and CDR2 LQKENI come from the germline V gene. The V gene lost 1 base and the J gene lost 0 bases, with 12 bases spanning the gap. The CDR3 extends over 16 amino acids. The CDR3 spells CASSPQEGISNYGYTF. The CDR3 nucleotides read TGTGCCAGCTCACCACAGGAGGGAATTTCTAACTATGGCTACACCTTC.

This chain links TRBV4-3 with TRBJ2-1; 13 bases match TRBD2. V lost 4 bases and J lost 2; bases outside the gene matches: 2. This CDR3 region has 16 residues. The germline V gene encodes CDR1 LGHNA and CDR2 YSLEER. CDR3 sequence (DNA): TGCGCCAGCAGCCGGGGGACTAGCGGGGCCTACAATGAGCAGTTCTTC. Residues: CASSRGTSGAYNEQFF.

In this sample, this clone turned up a few times. The chain links TRBV30 to TRBJ2-7; 7 positions match TRBD2. CDR3 length: 14 amino acids. Trimming removed 4 bases from V and 5 bases from J; junction bases left unmatched: 11. CDR1 and CDR2 from the germline V gene are GTSNPN and SVGIG (reference sequence). CDR3 sequence (DNA): TGTGCCTGGACTCGGCCAGGCGGGAGTAACGAGCAGTACTTC. Its translation is CAWTRPGGSNEQYF.

In nucleotides, the CDR3 is TGTGCCAGCAGTGATTTGACATCCACTGAAGCTTTCTTT. This encodes CASSDLTSTEAFF. This rearrangement joins TRBV2 to TRBJ1-1, with D unclear. CDR1 and CDR2 from the germline V gene are SNHLY and FYNNEI. Trimming left V 3 bases short and J 4 bases short, with 9 bases between. This CDR3 is built from 13 residues. Combining the CDR3 with reference TRBV2 and TRBJ1-1 gives the whole variable domain EPEVTQTPSHQVTQMGQEVILRCVPISNHLYFYWYRQILGQKVEFLVSFYNNEISEKSEIFDDQFSVERPDGSNFTLKIRSTKLEDSAMYFCASSDLTSTEAFFGQGTRLTVV.

The CDR3 spells CASSRSLQTSSYEQYF. The DNA for the CDR3 is TGTGCCAGCAGCCGGTCCTTACAGACGAGCTCCTACGAGCAGTACTTC. V usage is TRBV6-6 and J usage is TRBJ2-7; D remains unclear. The CDR3 has 16 amino acids. CDR1 and CDR2 (germline): MNHNY, SVGAGI (reference sequence). V was cut by 6 bases and J by 0 bases, with 18 bases left in between.

V gene TRBV29-1 combines with J gene TRBJ1-4, with a possible D match to TRBD1 (5 bases). The CDR3 extends over 12 amino acids. Trimming pared 4 bases from V and 5 bases from J, leaving 8 bases between. Germline assignment: CDR1 SQVTM and CDR2 ANQGSEA. The CDR3 loop reads CSVGKGNEKLFF. CDR3 DNA: TGCAGCGTTGGGAAGGGGAATGAAAAACTGTTTTTT.

The chain recombines TRBV5-1 with TRBJ2-6, with D maybe TRBD1 (5 bases). Germline V CDR1 and CDR2: SGHRS, YFSETQ. V was trimmed by 1 base and J by 8 bases, leaving 10 bases between them. The CDR3 spans 14 residues. The CDR3 here is CASSLLSGSNVLTF. In DNA form, the CDR3 reads TGCGCCAGCAGCTTGTTGTCAGGGTCCAACGTCCTGACTTTC.

The rearrangement uses TRBV7-2 and TRBJ2-3; 7 positions match TRBD2. Looked up from germline, CDR1 is SGHTA and CDR2 is FQGNSA. The CDR3 is 15 amino acids. The J segment lost 9 bases and the V segment lost 4 bases, leaving 13 bases of the junction unmatched. CDR3 residues: CASSSRLASWETQYF. DNA for the CDR3: TGTGCCAGCAGCTCCCGACTAGCCTCATGGGAAACGCAGTATTTT.